A single sample gave rise to the 21 T cell receptor beta chains below, sequenced in a study of kidney transplant recipient with SARS-CoV-2 infection. TCRdb reprocessed the reads via MiXCR and lists one record per CDR3 protein. The table lists roughly 250,000 distinct CDR3 sequences, about 30% of them singletons, with less than 8.5% in the top ten. Sample: a blood sample, taken at baseline and on roughly day 110 from a kidney transplant recipient. These receptors were taken from a young adult male patient who had COVID-19 and was a kidney transplant recipient. Some of the T cells might come from the graft donor.

This rearrangement joins TRBV3-1 to TRBJ2-5, with unresolved D. The CDR3 extends over 17 amino acids. Germline V gives CDR1 LGHDT, CDR2 YNNKEL (reference sequence). Trimming left V 5 bases short and J 5 bases short, with 24 bases between. The CDR3 sequence: CASSSLAPISFSETQYF. The CDR3 nucleotides read TGTGCCAGCAGCTCGTTAGCTCCCATTTCTTTCTCTGAGACCCAGTACTTC.

This clonotype was seen only a few times. A much larger clone differs from this one at a single base, so this may be a read error. The chain carries TRBV7-1 and TRBJ1-2; no clear D gene. TRBV7-1 is sorted into the ORF group, with uncertain function. The CDR3 has 17 amino acids. V was trimmed by 5 bases and J by 4 bases, leaving 23 bases between them. The CDR3 DNA follows: TGTGCCAGCAGCGTTCTTGATCACGAGGGAAGGACCTATGGCTACACCTTC. Amino acid sequence: CASSVLDHEGRTYGYTF.

At least ten counts were recorded for this clonotype. J is TRBJ2-7 and V is TRBV14, with D uncertain. This CDR3 region has 12 residues. The germline V gene encodes CDR1 SGHDN and CDR2 FVKESK. V lost 8 bases to trimming and J lost 4 bases, with 12 bases between them. The CDR3 nucleotides read TGTGCCAGCCCCCAACACCTTTACGAGCAGTACGTC. The encoded protein is CASPQHLYEQYV.

In the case of this clonotype: A read error is possible here, since a much larger clone lies one base away. The chain is built from TRBV4-1 and TRBJ1-1; tentatively, D is TRBD1 (5 bases). The CDR3 has 14 amino acids. Germline-derived CDR1 and CDR2 are MGHRA and YSYEKL. This CDR3 is CASSQPQTETEVFF. The CDR3 nucleotides read TGCGCCAGCAGCCAACCTCAGACAGAGACTGAAGTTTTCTTT.

This sequence joins TRBV8-2 and TRBJ2-6. TRBV8-2 is recorded as a pseudogene. This CDR3 comprises 17 residues. The CDR3 DNA reads as TGTGGCAGATCTACCAGGATAACACAAAGTCGGGCCAACGTCCTGACTTTC. Translation gives CGRSTRITQSRANVLTF.

This clonotype was seen at least ten times. V and J are TRBV5-5 and TRBJ1-2; D gene ambiguous. The CDR3 totals 16 residues. CDR1 and CDR2 from the germline V gene are SGHKS and YYEKEE (reference sequence). V lost 7 bases, J lost 4 bases, and 23 bases lay in between. The CDR3 region is CASQSPVSRKTYGYTF. CDR3 DNA sequence: TGTGCCAGCCAGTCTCCTGTCTCGCGAAAGACCTATGGCTACACCTTC.

Notes on this clonotype: At one of its ends the junction is not consistent with the germline gene, which may arise from a read error. In DNA form, the CDR3 reads TGTGCCAGCAGTACAATGCTCTCACACGGAAAGACCTATGGCTGCACCTTC. Translating gives CASSTMLSHGKTYGCTF. The rearrangement links TRBV6-4 to TRBJ1-2, with unresolved D. This CDR3 has 17 amino acids. CDR1 is MRHNA and CDR2 is SNTAGT in the germline V gene.

This clonotype was counted many times. This chain joins TRBV7-2 and TRBJ1-6; tentatively, D is TRBD1 (5 bases). The germline CDR1 and CDR2 sequences are SGHTA and FQGNSA. CDR3 length: 14 amino acids. V was trimmed by 1 base and J by 8 bases, leaving 9 bases between them. CDR3 amino acids: CASSLEGADSPLHF. CDR3 DNA sequence: TGTGCCAGCAGCTTAGAAGGGGCTGATTCACCCCTCCACTTT.

Concerning this clonotype itself: This is likely a read error, given that the CDR3 carries no conserved phenylalanine or tryptophan at its end. The limits of the CDR3 on the DNA are not certain, so only TCRdb's listed CDR3 is given. The chain joins TRBV3-2 to TRBJ2-7. TRBV3-2 is given as a pseudogene. The CDR3 has 13 amino acids, counting both end residues. CDR3 loop: CASSQDPKHEQCL.

The rearrangement links TRBV3-1 to TRBJ1-1, with D hard to call. V was cut by 5 bases and J by 4 bases, with 23 bases left in between. The CDR3 covers 17 residues. The germline V gene has CDR1 LGHDT and CDR2 YNNKEL (reference sequence). The CDR3 here is CASSVAAPISIRTEAFF. The CDR3 DNA sequence: TGTGCCAGCAGCGTCGCGGCTCCCATTTCAATTCGCACTGAAGCTTTCTTT.

Many counts were recorded for this clonotype. The genes are TRBV13 and TRBJ2-7; D is unresolved. V was pared by 4 bases and J by 1 base, with 14 bases between. CDR3 length equals 15 residues. Germline V gene lookup returns CDR1 PRHDT and CDR2 FYEKMQ (reference sequence). CDR3 loop: CASSSSGLSSYEQYF. For the CDR3, the DNA is TGTGCCAGCAGCTCCTCGGGTCTTTCTTCCTACGAGCAGTACTTC.

This clonotype was observed many times. This chain joins TRBV6-6 and TRBJ1-5, with TRBD1 as a possible D gene (6 bases). This CDR3 region has 14 residues. Trimming shortened V by 5 bases and J by 0 bases, and 8 bases separated the two germline ends. Looked up from germline, CDR1 is MNHNY and CDR2 is SVGAGI (reference sequence). The CDR3 region is CASSRTDSNQPQHF. CDR3 DNA sequence: TGTGCCAGCAGTCGGACAGATAGCAATCAGCCCCAGCATTTT.

This clonotype was detected a few times. The DNA of the CDR3 is TGTGCCAGCAGTCCTTGGACAGGCAATGAGCAGTTCTTC. This codes for CASSPWTGNEQFF. V is TRBV6-5 and J is TRBJ2-1; 7 bases fit TRBD1. CDR3 length: 13 amino acids. Losses at the gene ends were 5 bases for V and 6 bases for J; bases not matched to a gene: 4. Germline V gene sequence: CDR1 MNHEY, CDR2 SVGAGI.

The sample holds many counts of this clonotype. V and J are TRBV11-2 and TRBJ1-2, with D hard to call. The CDR3 is 17 residues long. Trimming removed 5 bases from V and 4 bases from J, with 23 bases in between. CDR1 and CDR2 (germline): SGHAT, FQNNGV. The CDR3 DNA is TGTGCCAGCAGCCGAGGATTAACAAGCAGAAAGACCTATGGCTACACCTTC. Amino acid sequence: CASSRGLTSRKTYGYTF. Complete variable domain (other parts from reference TRBV11-2 and TRBJ1-2): EAGVAQSPRYKIIEKRQSVAFWCNPISGHATLYWYQQILGQGPKLLIQFQNNGVVDDSQLPKDRFSAERLKGVDSTLKIQPAKLEDSAVYLCASSRGLTSRKTYGYTFGSGTRLTVV.

This clonotype occurred a few times. V is TRBV7-9 and J is TRBJ2-5; 7 nucleotides match TRBD2. V lost 6 bases and J lost 3; bases outside the gene matches: 7. Germline V lookup: CDR1 SEHNR, CDR2 FQNEAQ (reference sequence). This CDR3 is 14 amino acids long. The CDR3 region is CASRPPRGEETQYF. The CDR3 DNA sequence: TGTGCCAGCAGGCCCCCCCGGGGGGAAGAGACCCAGTACTTC.

This clonotype was seen repeatedly, ten times or more. The chain is built from TRBV9 and TRBJ2-7; 7 bases map to TRBD2. V lost 0 bases to trimming and J lost 2 bases; unmatched junction nucleotides: 2. The germline gives CDR1 SGDLS, CDR2 YYNGEE. The CDR3 has 14 residues. The CDR3 sequence is CASSVAGGTYEQYF. The CDR3 DNA reads as TGTGCCAGCAGCGTAGCGGGGGGAACCTACGAGCAGTACTTC.

As concerns this clonotype: This may come from a read error, since a much larger clone is one base off. The chain combines TRBV5-8 with TRBJ2-2; no reliable D call. The length of the CDR3 is 15 residues. CDR1 SGHTS and CDR2 YDEGEE come from the germline V gene. The DNA for the CDR3 is TGTGCCGGCAGCAACGCATGGGCTTGGGCTGGGGAGCTGTTTTTT. As protein: CAGSNAWAWAGELFF.

There are many counts of this clonotype. The chain is built from TRBV20-1 and TRBJ2-7; D is ambiguous. This CDR3 has 14 amino acids. CDR1 is DFQATT, CDR2 SNEGSKA, per germline (reference sequence). V was trimmed by 0 bases and J by 2 bases, leaving 11 bases between them. CDR3 region: CSARDLAITYEQYV. For the CDR3, the DNA is TGCAGTGCTAGAGATCTGGCTATTACCTACGAGCAGTACGTC.

Turning to this clonotype: A much more abundant neighbour one base away suggests this may be a read error. V gene TRBV30 combines with J gene TRBJ1-2; D is ambiguous. This CDR3 has 16 amino acids. The V gene's germline CDR1 is GTSNPN and CDR2 SVGIG (reference sequence). V was trimmed by 5 bases and J by 4 bases, leaving 23 bases between them. The CDR3 DNA is TGTGCCTGGTGCCAAGCGCGTTATAGAAAGGCCTATGGCTACACCTTC. Its translation: CAWCQARYRKAYGYTF. The variable domain in full, with the rest retrieved from reference TRBV30 and TRBJ1-2, is SQTIHQWPATLVQPVGSPLSLECTVEGTSNPNLYWYRQAAGRGLQLLFYSVGIGQISSEVPQNLSASRPQDRQFILSSKKLLLSDSGFYLCAWCQARYRKAYGYTFGSGTRLTVV.

This clonotype was picked up one time. An end of the junction differs from the germline gene, which may be a read error. The V and J genes are TRBV2 and TRBJ1-4, with 8 nucleotides matching TRBD1. The CDR3 has 16 residues. From germline, CDR1 is SNHLY and CDR2 FYNNEI. The CDR3 sequence: CASSRQGPRAEEKPFF. CDR3 nucleotides: TGTGCCAGCAGTAGACAGGGGCCCCGGGCCGAGGAAAAACCGTTTTTT.

At least ten counts were recorded for this clonotype. The chain employs TRBV7-3 and TRBJ2-2; 8 bases are a match to TRBD2. Looked up from germline, CDR1 is SGHTA and CDR2 is FQGTGA. With V trimmed by 5 bases and J by 0 bases, 14 bases remained unmatched. This CDR3 is 19 amino acids long. This CDR3 is CASSARALAGASNTGELFF. The CDR3 bases are TGTGCCAGCAGCGCCAGGGCGCTAGCGGGCGCTTCGAACACCGGGGAGCTGTTTTTT.